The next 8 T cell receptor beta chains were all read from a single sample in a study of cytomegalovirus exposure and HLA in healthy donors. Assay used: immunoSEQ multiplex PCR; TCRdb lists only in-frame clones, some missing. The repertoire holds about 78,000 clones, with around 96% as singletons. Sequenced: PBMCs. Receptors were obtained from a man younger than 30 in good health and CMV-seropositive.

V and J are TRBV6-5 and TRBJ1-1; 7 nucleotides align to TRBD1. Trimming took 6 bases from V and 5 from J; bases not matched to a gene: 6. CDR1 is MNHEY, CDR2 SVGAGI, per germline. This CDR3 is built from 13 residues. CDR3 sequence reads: CASRETGVTEAFF. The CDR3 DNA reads TGTGCCAGCAGAGAAACAGGGGTTACTGAAGCTTTCTTT.

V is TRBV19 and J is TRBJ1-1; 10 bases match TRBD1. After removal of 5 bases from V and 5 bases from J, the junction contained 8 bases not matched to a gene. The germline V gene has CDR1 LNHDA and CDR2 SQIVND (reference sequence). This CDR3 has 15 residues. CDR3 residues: CASSPGTGEATEAFF. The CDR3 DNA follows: TGTGCCAGTAGTCCGGGGACAGGGGAGGCTACTGAAGCTTTCTTT. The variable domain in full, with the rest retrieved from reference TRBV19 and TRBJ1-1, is DGGITQSPKYLFRKEGQNVTLSCEQNLNHDAMYWYRQDPGQGLRLIYYSQIVNDFQKGDIAEGYSVSREKKESFPLTVTSAQKNPTAFYLCASSPGTGEATEAFFGQGTRLTVV.

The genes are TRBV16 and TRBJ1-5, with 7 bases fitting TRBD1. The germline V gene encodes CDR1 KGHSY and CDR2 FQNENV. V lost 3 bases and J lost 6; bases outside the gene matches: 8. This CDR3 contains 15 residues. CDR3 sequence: CASSHKQGLGQPQHF. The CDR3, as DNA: TGTGCCAGCAGCCATAAACAGGGGCTGGGTCAGCCCCAGCATTTT.

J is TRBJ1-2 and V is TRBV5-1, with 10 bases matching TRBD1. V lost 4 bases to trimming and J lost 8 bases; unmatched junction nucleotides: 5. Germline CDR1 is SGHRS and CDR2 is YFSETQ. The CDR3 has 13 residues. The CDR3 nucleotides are TGCGCCAGCAGCCAAGGGACAGGGGAGGGCTACACCTTC. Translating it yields CASSQGTGEGYTF.

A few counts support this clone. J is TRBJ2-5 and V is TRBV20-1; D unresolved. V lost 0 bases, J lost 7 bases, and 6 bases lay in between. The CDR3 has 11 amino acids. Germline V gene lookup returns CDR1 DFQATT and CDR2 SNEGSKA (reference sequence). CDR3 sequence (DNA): TGCAGTGCTAGAGATTTGCGGACCCAGTACTTC. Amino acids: CSARDLRTQYF.

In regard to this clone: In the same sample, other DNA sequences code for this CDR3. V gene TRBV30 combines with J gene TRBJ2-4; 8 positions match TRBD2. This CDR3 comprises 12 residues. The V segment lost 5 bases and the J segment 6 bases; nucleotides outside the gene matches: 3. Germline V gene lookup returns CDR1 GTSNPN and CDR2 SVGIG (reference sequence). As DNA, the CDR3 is TGTGCCTGGGGGGCGGGGGGAAACATTCAGTACTTC. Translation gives CAWGAGGNIQYF.

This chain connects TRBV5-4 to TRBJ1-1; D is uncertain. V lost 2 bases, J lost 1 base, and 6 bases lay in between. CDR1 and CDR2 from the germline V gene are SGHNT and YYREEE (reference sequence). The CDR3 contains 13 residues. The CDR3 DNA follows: TGTGCCAGCAGCTTTTTAGCGAACACTGAAGCTTTCTTT. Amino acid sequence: CASSFLANTEAFF.

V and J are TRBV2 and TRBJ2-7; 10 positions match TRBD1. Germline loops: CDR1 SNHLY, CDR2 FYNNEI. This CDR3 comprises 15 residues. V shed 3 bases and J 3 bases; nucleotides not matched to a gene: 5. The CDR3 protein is CASSEGQGSYYEQYF. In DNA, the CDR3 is TGTGCCAGCAGTGAGGGACAGGGGTCATACTACGAGCAGTACTTC.